The 12 T cell receptor beta chains below were found in one sample sequenced in a study of T cell responses to AZD1222 COVID-19 vaccine. Method: immunoSEQ multiplex PCR; TCRdb's copy keeps in-frame clones and lacks some. The sample consists of some 96,000 clones, around nine tenths of them appearing once. This material consisted of peripheral blood, taken on day 0 of AZD1222 vaccination. Receptor source: an adult in good health.

The J gene is TRBJ2-1, the V gene TRBV7-9; 8 bases match TRBD2. Germline V gene lookup returns CDR1 SEHNR and CDR2 FQNEAQ (reference sequence). The CDR3 runs to 16 residues. The V gene end was trimmed by 2 bases and the J gene end by 8 bases; junction bases not matched to a gene: 11. In DNA, the CDR3 is TGTGCCAGCAGCTTATCACTAGCGGTGGGCTGGGATGAGCAGTTCTTC. Translated: CASSLSLAVGWDEQFF.

V and J are TRBV10-3 and TRBJ2-7; D is uncertain. V shed 0 bases and J shed 6 bases, with 12 bases lying between them. The CDR3 totals 14 residues. Germline CDR1 is ENHRY and CDR2 is SYGVKD. The CDR3: CAISESDTPVEQYF. The CDR3 DNA sequence: TGTGCCATCAGTGAGTCAGACACCCCGGTCGAGCAGTACTTC.

V is TRBV7-9 and J is TRBJ1-5, with TRBD1 identical over 7 bases. Germline values: CDR1 SEHNR, CDR2 FQNEAQ (reference sequence). Trimming at V came to 4 bases and at J to 2 bases, leaving 5 bases not matched to a gene. There are 15 residues in the CDR3. DNA of the CDR3: TGTGCCAGCAGCTCAACCGGACAGGGCAATCAGCCCCAGCATTTT. Protein: CASSSTGQGNQPQHF.

On this clone: One end of the junction fails to match germline, which may point to a read error. This chain uses TRBV7-8 with TRBJ1-1, with a tentative D call TRBD1 (6 bases). In germline, CDR1 is SGHVS, CDR2 FQNEAQ. This CDR3 has 13 amino acids. Written as DNA, the CDR3 is TGTGCCTGCAGCCACAGGGTGGATACTGAAGCTTTCTTT. This encodes CACSHRVDTEAFF.

The chain carries TRBV28 and TRBJ1-1, with unresolved D. This CDR3 contains 15 residues. V was shortened by 3 bases and J by 5 bases, with 16 bases between the two germline ends. Germline V gene lookup returns CDR1 MDHEN and CDR2 SYDVKM. CDR3 DNA: TGTGCCAGCAGTTTGGTCCGAGGGCGTGGGACTGAAGCTTTCTTT. It is translated as CASSLVRGRGTEAFF. Full variable domain (missing parts from reference TRBV28 and TRBJ1-1): DVKVTQSSRYLVKRTGEKVFLECVQDMDHENMFWYRQDPGLGLRLIYFSYDVKMKEKGDIPEGYSVSREKKERFSLILESASTNQTSMYLCASSLVRGRGTEAFFGQGTRLTVV.

This clone was seen more than once but under ten times. The rearrangement uses TRBV30 and TRBJ1-5; perhaps TRBD1 as D (5 bases). The CDR3 totals 14 residues. V lost 7 bases to trimming and J lost 2 bases, with 15 bases between them. In germline, CDR1 is GTSNPN, CDR2 SVGIG (reference sequence). The CDR3 region has the DNA TGTGCCTTCAACGTAGTAGGGGGCAATCAGCCCCAGCATTTT. Protein product: CAFNVVGGNQPQHF.

This clone was recorded only once. The chain links TRBV12-3 or TRBV12-4 to TRBJ2-2, with D hard to call. Trimming removed 6 bases from V and 6 bases from J, with 8 bases in between. This CDR3 contains 12 residues. The CDR3: CASSLIAGELFF. CDR3 DNA sequence: TGTGCCAGCAGCCTGATAGCCGGGGAGCTGTTTTTT.

The chain recombines TRBV18 with TRBJ1-3, with TRBD1 identical over 8 bases. The V gene's germline CDR1 is KGHSH and CDR2 LQKENI. V was clipped by 3 bases and J by 4 bases; unmatched bases: 5. CDR3 size: 15 residues. CDR3: CASSPTGQDGNTIYF. CDR3 nucleotides: TGTGCCAGCTCACCCACGGGACAGGACGGAAACACCATATATTTT.

V is TRBV9 and J is TRBJ1-2; possible D gene TRBD1, 5 bases. V shed 4 bases and J shed 5 bases, with 9 bases lying between them. The CDR3 covers 12 residues. Germline CDR1 and CDR2: SGDLS and YYNGEE. The CDR3 loop reads CASSSGGYGYTF. The CDR3 DNA reads TGTGCCAGCAGCTCCGGGGGATATGGCTACACCTTC.

This chain uses TRBV19 with TRBJ1-3; D is undetermined. The CDR3 has 14 amino acids. CDR1 is LNHDA and CDR2 is SQIVND in the germline V gene (reference sequence). V lost 6 bases, J lost 0 bases, and 9 bases lay in between. The chain's CDR3 is CASRSGDSGNTIYF. Written as DNA, the CDR3 is TGTGCCAGTAGAAGCGGGGACTCTGGAAACACCATATATTTT.

The CDR3 here is CASRRSSGGSETQYF. DNA for the CDR3: TGTGCCAGTAGACGGTCTAGCGGGGGATCGGAGACCCAGTACTTC. The V gene is TRBV19, the J gene TRBJ2-5; 10 positions agree with TRBD2. Germline V gives CDR1 LNHDA, CDR2 SQIVND (reference sequence). The CDR3 is 15 amino acids. V shed 6 bases, J shed 5 bases, and the junction held 9 bases outside the gene matches.

This clone has only a few counts. The chain is built from TRBV7-8 and TRBJ2-5; D is possibly TRBD1 (6 bases). CDR3 length equals 13 residues. The germline V gene encodes CDR1 SGHVS and CDR2 FQNEAQ. Trimming took off 10 bases at V and 5 bases at J, with 17 bases between the two ends. As DNA, the CDR3 is TGTGCCACTGGGAAGGGGGTAGGGGAGACCCAGTACTTC. This sequence encodes CATGKGVGETQYF. The variable domain in full, completed from reference TRBV7-8 and TRBJ2-5, reads GAGVSQSPRYKVAKRGQDVALRCDPISGHVSLFWYQQALGQGPEFLTYFQNEAQLDKSGLPSDRFFAERPEGSVSTLKIQRTQQEDSAVYLCATGKGVGETQYFGPGTRLLVL.